These 18 T cell receptor beta chains share one sample of origin, sequenced in a study of beta chain features in type 1 diabetes. TCRB transcripts that were expressed got sequenced, as all of the isolated RNA had been reverse transcribed. Data came from immunoSEQ multiplex PCR; TCRdb stores just in-frame clones and leaves some out. The repertoire consists of 900,000 or so clones, with 15% to 20% occurring once and the leading ten covering 0.023%. What was sequenced was naive CD4+ T cells from blood. These TCRs come from a woman under 30 in good health.

Concerning this clone: Other DNA variants within this sample encode the same CDR3. The chain joins TRBV14 to TRBJ2-7; TRBD2 agrees at 7 bases. The CDR3 contains 15 residues. Unmatched junction bases numbered 7, after V lost 1 base and J lost 4 bases. Germline CDR1 SGHDN, CDR2 FVKESK. CDR3 in DNA: TGTGCCAGCAGCCAAGCGGGAGGACATCCTTACGAGCAGTACTTC. Translation gives CASSQAGGHPYEQYF.

In its sample, this clone was seen a few times. This sequence joins TRBV9 and TRBJ2-3; D not resolved. V lost 1 base, J lost 4 bases, and 13 bases lay in between. This CDR3 comprises 15 residues. Per the germline V gene, CDR1 is SGDLS and CDR2 is YYNGEE. The CDR3, as DNA: TGTGCCAGCAGCGTATTGTTCCCTCGGGCAGATACGCAGTATTTT. Amino acid sequence: CASSVLFPRADTQYF.

The chain recombines TRBV4-1 with TRBJ2-3, with D possibly being TRBD2 (5 bases). The germline V gene encodes CDR1 MGHRA and CDR2 YSYEKL. The CDR3 has 12 residues. Trimming removed 4 bases from V and 7 bases from J, with 9 bases in between. The CDR3 nucleotides read TGCGCCAGCAGCCCTGTCGGGAATACGCAGTATTTT. The encoded protein is CASSPVGNTQYF.

In its sample, this clone was seen a few times. The chain employs TRBV18 and TRBJ2-1, with a weak D call TRBD2 (5 bases). Trimming pared 0 bases from V and 6 bases from J, leaving 15 bases between. CDR1 and CDR2 from the germline V gene are KGHSH and LQKENI. The length of the CDR3 is 16 residues. The CDR3 DNA reads TGTGCCAGCTCACCACCGTCTCGATCTAGCACCAATGAGCAGTTCTTC. Translating it yields CASSPPSRSSTNEQFF.

This clone was detected a few times. This chain links TRBV19 with TRBJ1-2; TRBD1 agrees at 8 bases. J lost 3 bases, V lost 3 bases, and 6 bases had no gene match. CDR3 length equals 15 residues. In germline, CDR1 is LNHDA, CDR2 SQIVND (reference sequence). CDR3 residues: CASSIILGQDYGYTF. CDR3 DNA sequence: TGTGCCAGTAGTATCATACTGGGACAGGACTATGGCTACACCTTC.

CDR3 in DNA: TGTGCCAGCAGCTTAGTGGAAGGCCCCCGAAACACCATATATTTT. As protein: CASSLVEGPRNTIYF. The rearrangement uses TRBV7-2 and TRBJ1-3; D is uncertain. This CDR3 has 15 residues. Trimming removed 1 base at V and 5 bases at J, with 12 bases between. Germline V gives CDR1 SGHTA, CDR2 FQGNSA.

Worth noting for this clone: Other DNA sequences in this specimen translate into the identical CDR3. The V gene is TRBV27, the J gene TRBJ2-7, with D perhaps TRBD1 (6 bases). The CDR3 runs 13 residues. Germline CDR1 and CDR2: MNHEY and SMNVEV (reference sequence). Trimming took off 6 bases at V and 1 base at J, with 10 bases between the two ends. The CDR3 DNA reads as TGTGCCAGCAGACGTCAGGGGTCCTACGAGCAGTACTTC. This encodes CASRRQGSYEQYF.

In its sample, this clone was seen a few times. The J gene is TRBJ2-1, the V gene TRBV28; D might be TRBD1 or TRBD2, each matching 6 bases. The CDR3 contains 16 residues. V lost 1 base to trimming and J lost 7 bases, with 17 bases between them. Germline CDR1 and CDR2: MDHEN and SYDVKM. As DNA, the CDR3 is TGTGCCAGCAGTTTATTTCCGGGACCGGGGGCTAATGAGCAGTTCTTC. It encodes CASSLFPGPGANEQFF. Looking up the rest from reference TRBV28 and TRBJ2-1 gives the full variable domain: DVKVTQSSRYLVKRTGEKVFLECVQDMDHENMFWYRQDPGLGLRLIYFSYDVKMKEKGDIPEGYSVSREKKERFSLILESASTNQTSMYLCASSLFPGPGANEQFFGPGTRLTVL.

In its sample, this clone was seen a few times. At the DNA level, this CDR3 is encoded by other sequences in the same sample as well. The gene calls are TRBV27 and TRBJ2-3, with D unresolved. The germline CDR1 and CDR2 sequences are MNHEY and SMNVEV (reference sequence). V dropped 6 bases and J dropped 1 base, with 5 bases sitting between them. The CDR3 totals 12 residues. In nucleotides, the CDR3 is TGTGCCAGCAGAACCCGCACAGATACGCAGTATTTT. It specifies CASRTRTDTQYF.

This clone was detected a few times. V is TRBV18 and J is TRBJ2-5; no definite D call. Per germline, CDR1 KGHSH and CDR2 LQKENI. V was pared by 3 bases and J by 2 bases, with 10 bases between. This CDR3 has 14 residues. The CDR3 spells CASSPFDLQETQYF. CDR3 sequence (DNA): TGTGCCAGCTCACCTTTTGACTTACAAGAGACCCAGTACTTC.

This clone was picked up a small number of times. The chain couples TRBV10-3 to TRBJ2-1; TRBD2 agrees at 14 bases. Per germline, CDR1 ENHRY and CDR2 SYGVKD. J lost 8 bases, V lost 6 bases, and 3 bases had no gene match. CDR3 length: 14 amino acids. The CDR3 loop is CAIRGTSGSYEQFF. CDR3 nucleotide sequence: TGTGCCATCAGGGGGACTAGCGGGAGTTATGAGCAGTTCTTC.

This clone has just a few counts. In DNA, the CDR3 is TGTGCCAGCAGGGGAGGTGAAAAACTGTTTTTT. As protein: CASRGGEKLFF. The chain carries TRBV21-1 and TRBJ1-4. TRBV21-1 counts as a pseudogene. This CDR3 region has 11 residues.

The genes are TRBV6-1 and TRBJ1-1; no clear D. Germline-derived CDR1 and CDR2 are MNHNS and SASEGT. The CDR3 is made up of 12 amino acids. V shed 4 bases and J shed 9 bases, with 12 bases lying between them. DNA for the CDR3: TGTGCCAGCAGTGTTGAAGGACTTAAAGCTTTCTTT. This codes for CASSVEGLKAFF.

This clone was seen more than once but under ten times. The J gene is TRBJ2-1, the V gene TRBV7-2; TRBD1 might be the D (6 bases). The CDR3 loop spans 15 amino acids. The V and J ends lost 5 bases and 2 bases respectively, with 13 bases between them. CDR1 and CDR2 from the germline V gene are SGHTA and FQGNSA. The chain's CDR3 is CASSHGTITYNEQFF. In nucleotides, the CDR3 is TGTGCCAGCAGCCACGGGACAATCACCTACAATGAGCAGTTCTTC.

This clone was seen only a few times. This sequence joins TRBV7-9 and TRBJ2-1, with D tentatively TRBD1 (5 bases). Trimming took off 2 bases at V and 4 bases at J, with 12 bases between the two ends. Germline CDR1 is SEHNR and CDR2 is FQNEAQ (reference sequence). The CDR3 has 15 amino acids. As DNA, the CDR3 is TGTGCCAGCAGCTTATCCGGTGACAGATACAATGAGCAGTTCTTC. This codes for CASSLSGDRYNEQFF. Full variable domain (outside the CDR3, taken from reference TRBV7-9 and TRBJ2-1): DTGVSQNPRHKITKRGQNVTFRCDPISEHNRLYWYRQTLGQGPEFLTYFQNEAQLEKSRLLSDRFSAERPKGSFSTLEIQRTEQGDSAMYLCASSLSGDRYNEQFFGPGTRLTVL.

The J gene is TRBJ2-3, the V gene TRBV7-3; D is ambiguous. The CDR3 is made up of 14 amino acids. The V and J ends lost 1 base and 5 bases respectively, with 10 bases between them. CDR1 and CDR2 from the germline V gene are SGHTA and FQGTGA. The CDR3 nucleotides read TGTGCCAGCAGCTTAAGTGGGTCAGGAGATACGCAGTATTTT. Its protein product is CASSLSGSGDTQYF.

The chain combines TRBV9 with TRBJ1-5; the D is unclear. Germline assignment: CDR1 SGDLS and CDR2 YYNGEE. V dropped 1 base and J dropped 5 bases, with 10 bases sitting between them. This CDR3 is 14 amino acids long. The CDR3 is CASSVNPDDQPQHF. The DNA for the CDR3 is TGTGCCAGCAGCGTAAATCCGGACGATCAGCCCCAGCATTTT.

A few counts support this clone. This chain uses TRBV7-2 with TRBJ2-1; D is perhaps TRBD1 or TRBD2 (5 bases each). This CDR3 is 12 amino acids long. Germline loops: CDR1 SGHTA, CDR2 FQGNSA. V dropped 6 bases and J dropped 9 bases, with 12 bases sitting between them. The CDR3 DNA follows: TGTGCCAGCAGGGGGGTTCATTCTGAGCAGTTCTTC. This codes for CASRGVHSEQFF.